Here is one TCR beta chain with its context. Trimming removed 6 bases at V and 5 bases at J, with 19 bases between. Per the germline V gene, CDR1 is MNHEY and CDR2 is SMNVEV (reference sequence). The CDR3 runs to 15 residues. This sample is part of a study of cytomegalovirus exposure and HLA in healthy donors. Use of 60 Vbeta and 13 Jbeta primers characterized the PCR. Sequencing was performed with immunoSEQ multiplex PCR; in TCRdb, only in-frame clones are kept and a portion is missing. The repertoire includes approximately 120,000 clones, over 65% of them detected once, and 11% sits in the top ten. The genes are TRBV27 and TRBJ2-5; the D gene is possibly TRBD2 (6 bases). This receptor was taken from a man aged 25 to 40 in good health and CMV-seropositive. Sequencing was done on a sample of PBMCs. The CDR3: CASSRLESPGETQYF. The CDR3 region has the DNA TGTGCCAGCAGCCGACTAGAGTCCCCCGGGGAGACCCAGTACTTC.